What follows are 10 T cell receptor beta chains derived from one specimen sequenced in a study of identical twins. TCRdb reanalysed the 5' RACE reads using MiXCR and keeps one entry per CDR3 protein. The sample includes 690,000 or so distinct CDR3 sequences, more than 6.5% of them seen just once. Separately, the same data were catalogued under a study of yellow fever vaccine responses in identical twins.

Material for sequencing was PBMCs. These receptors were collected from a woman under 30 in good health.

There are a few counts of this clonotype. The chain joins TRBV10-3 to TRBJ2-3; possibly TRBD1 for D (7 bases). This CDR3 has 20 amino acids. Germline V gene sequence: CDR1 ENHRY, CDR2 SYGVKD. Trimming cost V 6 bases and J 2 bases, with 30 bases left between them. Here the CDR3 reads CAISQPGGLEIPENTDTQYF. The DNA for the CDR3 is TGTGCCATCAGCCAGCCAGGGGGGTTAGAAATACCAGAAAACACAGATACGCAGTATTTT.

The chain carries TRBV4-1 and TRBJ1-1; 7 bases fit TRBD1. V shed 6 bases and J 2 bases; nucleotides not matched to a gene: 6. The CDR3 loop spans 14 amino acids. The germline gives CDR1 MGHRA, CDR2 YSYEKL. The CDR3 loop is CASRLGTANTEAFF. The CDR3 DNA follows: TGCGCCAGCAGATTGGGGACAGCAAACACTGAAGCTTTCTTT.

The V gene is TRBV12-3 or TRBV12-4, the J gene TRBJ2-5; D is unresolved. The CDR3 is 15 residues long. Trimming pared 3 bases from V and 1 base from J, leaving 12 bases between. For the CDR3, the DNA is TGTGCCAGCAGTTTGGTTGCACCCCCCCAAGAGACCCAGTACTTC. It translates to CASSLVAPPQETQYF.

This clonotype was observed many times. The rearrangement uses TRBV7-9 and TRBJ2-7; no clear D. The germline CDR1 and CDR2 sequences are SEHNR and FQNEAQ (reference sequence). V lost 5 bases and J 0 bases, leaving 14 bases between the germline ends. This CDR3 contains 15 residues. The CDR3, as DNA: TGTGCCAGCAGCGTAAACACGGGCCTCTCCTACGAGCAGTACTTC. Amino acid sequence: CASSVNTGLSYEQYF.

This chain uses TRBV21-1 with TRBJ2-7; the DNA was not used to check the table's D call, TRBD2. TRBV21-1 is labeled a pseudogene. CDR3 length: 20 amino acids. This CDR3 reads CASSKGPGSVILAGVNEQYF. CDR3 sequence (DNA): TGTGCCAGCAGCAAAGGACCAGGATCTGTGATACTAGCGGGGGTGAACGAGCAGTACTTC.

This clonotype was detected many times. This chain joins TRBV20-1 and TRBJ2-2, with D unresolved. Germline loops: CDR1 DFQATT, CDR2 SNEGSKA (reference sequence). Trimming took 6 bases from V and 9 from J, leaving 11 bases between them. The CDR3 contains 11 residues. The CDR3: CSARPDRELFF. The CDR3 coding sequence is TGCAGTGCAAGACCCGACCGGGAGCTGTTTTTT.

There are a few counts of this clonotype. The J gene is TRBJ2-2, the V gene TRBV27, with 11 bases aligning to TRBD2. CDR3 length: 19 amino acids. The germline V gene has CDR1 MNHEY and CDR2 SMNVEV (reference sequence). The V segment lost 4 bases and the J segment 0 bases; nucleotides outside the gene matches: 10. As DNA, the CDR3 is TGTGCCAGCAGTTCAGCGCCGACTAGCGGGGCTTCGAACACCGGGGAGCTGTTTTTT. It codes for CASSSAPTSGASNTGELFF.

This clonotype was seen ten or more times. This sequence joins TRBV12-3 or TRBV12-4 and TRBJ1-5; D not resolved. CDR3 size: 14 residues. Trimming removed 6 bases from V and 3 bases from J, with 12 bases in between. As DNA, the CDR3 is TGTGCCAGCAGCGAAGGCGGCTCCAATCAGCCCCAGCATTTT. As protein: CASSEGGSNQPQHF.

This clonotype was seen only a few times. The V gene is TRBV5-1, the J gene TRBJ2-7, with D possibly TRBD1 on 5 matching bases. The germline CDR1 and CDR2 sequences are SGHRS and YFSETQ. Trimming took 4 bases from V and 5 from J, leaving 22 bases between them. The CDR3 length is 16 residues. Here the CDR3 reads CASSQGFFGPRDEQYF. DNA of the CDR3: TGCGCCAGCAGCCAGGGTTTCTTCGGACCTCGGGACGAGCAGTACTTC.

The chain links TRBV29-1 to TRBJ1-4, with unresolved D. The CDR3 has 13 amino acids. The germline CDR1 and CDR2 sequences are SQVTM and ANQGSEA. Trimming removed 1 base at V and 4 bases at J, with 7 bases between. The chain's CDR3 is CSVEVDYNEKLFF. The CDR3 DNA is TGCAGCGTTGAAGTAGATTATAATGAAAAACTGTTTTTT.